Here is one T cell receptor (beta chain) with its context. TCRdb re-called clones via MiXCR from the PCR reads. Among about 38,000 clones listed, roughly half were seen once. The length of the CDR3 is 16 residues. Germline V gene sequence: CDR1 KGHSH, CDR2 LQKENI. With 6 bases clipped from V and 0 bases from J, the junction kept 6 bases outside the gene matches. The data originate from a study of metastatic and nonmetastatic thyroid tumors. Patients had received no treatment of any kind before thyroid surgery. The clonotype originates from a male donor with papillary thyroid cancer or a benign thyroid nodule (not recorded which). Some clones in this sample may be carry-over from other donors' samples. Sequenced sample: tumor tissue. This chain uses TRBV18 with TRBJ2-7; 12 bases are shared with TRBD2. CDR3 residues: CASSPWTSGNSYEQYF. The DNA for the CDR3 is TGTGCCAGCTCTCCTTGGACTAGCGGGAACTCCTACGAGCAGTACTTC.